This TCR beta chain came from a study of control samples from healthy donors and cancer patients. This CDR3 region has 15 residues. The V gene lost 0 bases and the J gene lost 4 bases, with 9 bases spanning the gap. Clones were read by immunoSEQ multiplex PCR, and TCRdb kept only the in-frame ones, dropping some. The sample carries approximately 160,000 clones, about 90% recorded once. V usage is TRBV23-1 and J usage is TRBJ1-4; D remains unclear. TRBV23-1 is an ORF; its function is uncertain. The TCR was taken from a woman in her thirties or forties in good health. The sequenced material came from blood. The CDR3 bases are TGCGCCAGCAGTCAATCAGGCGTTTTTAATGAAAAACTGTTTTTT. As protein: CASSQSGVFNEKLFF.